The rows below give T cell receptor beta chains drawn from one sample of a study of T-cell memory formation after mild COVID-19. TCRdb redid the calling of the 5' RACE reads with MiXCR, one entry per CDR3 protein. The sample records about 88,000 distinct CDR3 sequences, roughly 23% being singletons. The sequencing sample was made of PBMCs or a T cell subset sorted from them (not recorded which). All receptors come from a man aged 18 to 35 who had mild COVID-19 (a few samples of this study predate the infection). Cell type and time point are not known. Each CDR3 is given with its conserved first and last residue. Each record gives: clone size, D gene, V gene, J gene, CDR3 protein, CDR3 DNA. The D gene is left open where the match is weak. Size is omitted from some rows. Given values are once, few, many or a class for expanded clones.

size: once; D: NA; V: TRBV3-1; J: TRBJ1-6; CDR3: CASSQDFGVAWDSPLHF; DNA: TGTGCCAGCAGCCAAGACTTTGGGGTTGCTTGGGATTCACCCCTCCACTTT
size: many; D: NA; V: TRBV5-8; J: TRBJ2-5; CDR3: CASSNLETQYF; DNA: TGTGCCAGCAGCAACTTGGAGACCCAGTACTTC
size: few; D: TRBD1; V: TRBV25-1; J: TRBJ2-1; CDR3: CASSGEPDRGPVYNEQFF; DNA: TGTGCCAGCAGTGGGGAGCCGGACAGGGGGCCCGTCTACAATGAGCAGTTCTTC
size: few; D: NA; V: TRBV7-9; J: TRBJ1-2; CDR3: CASLGALNYGYTF; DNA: TGTGCCAGCTTGGGAGCTCTTAACTATGGCTACACCTTC
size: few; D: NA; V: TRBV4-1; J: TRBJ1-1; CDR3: CASSQDVSNTEAFF; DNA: TGCGCCAGCAGCCAAGATGTGTCGAACACTGAAGCTTTCTTT
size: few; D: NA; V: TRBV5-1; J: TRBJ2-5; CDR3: CASDSQEMAEETQYF; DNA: TGCGCCAGCGACTCGCAGGAGATGGCAGAAGAGACCCAGTACTTC
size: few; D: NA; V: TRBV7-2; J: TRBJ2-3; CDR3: CASSPLTSTDTQYF; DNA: TGTGCCAGCAGCCCCTTGACAAGCACAGATACGCAGTATTTT
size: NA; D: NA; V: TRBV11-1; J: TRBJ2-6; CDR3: CASSLAERAGANVLTF; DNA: TGTGCCAGCAGCTTAGCTGAGAGGGCTGGGGCCAACGTCCTGACTTTC
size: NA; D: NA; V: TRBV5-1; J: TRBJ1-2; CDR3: CASSLLTLGGRDYGYTF; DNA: TGCGCCAGCAGCTTGTTAACGCTGGGGGGCCGGGACTATGGCTACACCTTC
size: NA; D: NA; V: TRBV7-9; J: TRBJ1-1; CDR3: CASSSAQGNTEAFF; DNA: TGTGCCAGCAGCTCGGCACAGGGGAACACTGAAGCTTTCTTT
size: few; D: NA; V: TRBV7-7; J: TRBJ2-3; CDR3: CASSLAPGQADTQYF; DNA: TGTGCCAGCAGCTTAGCTCCGGGGCAGGCAGATACGCAGTATTTT
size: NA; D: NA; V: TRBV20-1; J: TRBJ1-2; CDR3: CSARETHNYGYTF; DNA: TGCAGTGCTAGAGAGACCCACAACTATGGCTACACCTTC
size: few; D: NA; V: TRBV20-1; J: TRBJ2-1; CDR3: CSASVANTYNEQFF; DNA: TGCAGTGCTAGCGTGGCTAATACCTACAATGAGCAGTTCTTC
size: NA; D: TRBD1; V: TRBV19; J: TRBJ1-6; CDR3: CASRIQTGNSPLHF; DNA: TGTGCCAGTAGGATCCAGACAGGGAACTCACCCCTCCACTTT
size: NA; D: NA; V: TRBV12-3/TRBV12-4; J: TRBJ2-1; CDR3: CASSPGAAEQFF; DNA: TGTGCCAGCAGTCCAGGGGCCGCGGAGCAGTTCTTC
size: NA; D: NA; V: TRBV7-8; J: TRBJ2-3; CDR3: CASSSGAGGDTQYF; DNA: TGTGCCAGCAGCTCGGGGGCAGGGGGTGATACGCAGTATTTT
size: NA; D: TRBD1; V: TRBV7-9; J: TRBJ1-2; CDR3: CASSFPGTGDDGYTF; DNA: TGTGCCAGCAGCTTCCCGGGGACAGGGGACGATGGCTACACCTTC
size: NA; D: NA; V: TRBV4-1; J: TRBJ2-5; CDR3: CASSHVGGNKTQYF; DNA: TGCGCCAGCAGCCACGTTGGGGGGAATAAGACCCAGTACTTC
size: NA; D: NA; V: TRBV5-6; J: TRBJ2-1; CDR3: CASSLASWQSSYNEQFF; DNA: TGTGCCAGCAGCTTGGCGAGTTGGCAGAGCTCCTACAATGAGCAGTTCTTC
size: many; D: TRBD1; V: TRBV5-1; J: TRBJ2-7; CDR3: CASSLDRGISYEQYF; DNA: TGCGCCAGCAGCTTGGACAGGGGGATCTCCTACGAGCAGTACTTC
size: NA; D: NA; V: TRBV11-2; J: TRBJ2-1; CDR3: CASSLDSWEQFF; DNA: TGTGCCAGCAGCTTAGATAGCTGGGAGCAGTTCTTC
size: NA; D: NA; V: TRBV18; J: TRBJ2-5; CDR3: CASSPGDSVETQYF; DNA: TGTGCCAGCTCACCTGGGGACTCCGTAGAGACCCAGTACTTC
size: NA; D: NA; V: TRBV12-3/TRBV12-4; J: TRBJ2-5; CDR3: CASSPMGETQYF; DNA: TGTGCCAGCAGTCCTATGGGAGAGACCCAGTACTTC
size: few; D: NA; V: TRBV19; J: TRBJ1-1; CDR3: CASSISASIMNTEAFF; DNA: TGTGCCAGTAGTATTTCGGCCTCCATTATGAACACTGAAGCTTTCTTT
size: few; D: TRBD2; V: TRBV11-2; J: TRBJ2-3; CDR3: CASSGTSGGATDTQYF; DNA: TGTGCCAGCAGCGGGACTAGCGGGGGGGCAACAGATACGCAGTATTTT
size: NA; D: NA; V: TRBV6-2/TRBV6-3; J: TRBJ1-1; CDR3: CASSAVNTEAFF; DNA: TGTGCCAGCAGCGCGGTGAACACTGAAGCTTTCTTT
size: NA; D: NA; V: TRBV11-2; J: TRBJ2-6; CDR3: CASHSLSGANVLTF; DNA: TGTGCCAGCCACAGCCTCTCTGGGGCCAACGTCCTGACTTTC
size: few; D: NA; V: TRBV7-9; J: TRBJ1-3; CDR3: CASSLVSLTGNTIYF; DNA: TGTGCCAGCAGCTTAGTTAGTCTTACTGGAAACACCATATATTTT
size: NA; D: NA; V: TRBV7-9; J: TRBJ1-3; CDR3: CASSLIDSSSGNTIYF; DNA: TGTGCCAGCAGCTTAATCGACAGCTCCTCTGGAAACACCATATATTTT
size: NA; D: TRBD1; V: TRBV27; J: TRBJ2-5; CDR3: CASSYGTGGGETQYF; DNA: TGTGCCAGCAGTTACGGGACAGGTGGGGGAGAGACCCAGTACTTC
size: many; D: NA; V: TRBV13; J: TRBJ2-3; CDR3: CASSLGGTTDTQYF; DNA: TGTGCCAGCAGCTTAGGCGGGACCACAGATACGCAGTATTTT
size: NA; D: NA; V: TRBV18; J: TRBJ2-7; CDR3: CASSLAGPPSYEQYF; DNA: TGTGCCAGCTCACTGGCAGGCCCTCCTTCCTACGAGCAGTACTTC